The present TCR beta chain was sequenced within a study of beta chain features in type 1 diabetes. About the research overall: When patients were set against healthy donors, age, gender and cell yields were similar.

What was sequenced were expressed TCRB transcripts, since all of the isolated RNA had been reverse transcribed. Clones were read by immunoSEQ multiplex PCR, and TCRdb kept only the in-frame ones, dropping some. In the table there are under 450,000 clones, over 11% of which are singletons. Trimming took 0 bases from V and 6 from J; bases not matched to a gene: 6. The germline gives CDR1 SGDLS, CDR2 YYNGEE. The CDR3 runs 15 residues. This sequence was found in a man aged 25-40 years in good health. V is TRBV9 and J is TRBJ2-1, with 7 bases identical to TRBD2. The sequencing sample was made of naive CD4+ T cells from blood. The DNA for the CDR3 is TGTGCCAGCAGCGTAGGCCTAGCGGCTGGCAATGAGCAGTTCTTC. Translation gives CASSVGLAAGNEQFF.